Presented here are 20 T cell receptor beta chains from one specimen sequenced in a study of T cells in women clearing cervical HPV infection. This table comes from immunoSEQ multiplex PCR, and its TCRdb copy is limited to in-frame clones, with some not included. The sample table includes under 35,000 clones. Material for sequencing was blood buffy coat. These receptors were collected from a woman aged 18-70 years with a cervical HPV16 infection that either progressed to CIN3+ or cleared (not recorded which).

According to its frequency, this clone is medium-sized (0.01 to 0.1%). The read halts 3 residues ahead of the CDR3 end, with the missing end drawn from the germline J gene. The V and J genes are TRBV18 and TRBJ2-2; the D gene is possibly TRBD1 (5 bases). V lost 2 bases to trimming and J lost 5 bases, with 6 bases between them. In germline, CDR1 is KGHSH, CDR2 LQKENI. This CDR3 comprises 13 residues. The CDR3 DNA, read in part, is TGTGCCAGCTCACCAGCAGGGACCGGGGAG. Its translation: CASSPAGTGE. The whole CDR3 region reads CASSPAGTGELFF. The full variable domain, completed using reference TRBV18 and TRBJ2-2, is NAGVMQNPRHLVRRRGQEARLRCSPMKGHSHVYWYRQLPEEGLKFMVYLQKENIIDESGMPKERFSAEFPKEGPSILRIQQVVRGDSAAYFCASSPAGTGELFFGEGSRLTVL.

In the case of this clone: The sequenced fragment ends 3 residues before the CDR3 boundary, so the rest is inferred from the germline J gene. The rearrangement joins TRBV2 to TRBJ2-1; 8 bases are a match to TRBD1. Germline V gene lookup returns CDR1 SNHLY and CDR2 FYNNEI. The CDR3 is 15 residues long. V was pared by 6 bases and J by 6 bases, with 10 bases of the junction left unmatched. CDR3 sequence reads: CASSLGRGLSNEQFF. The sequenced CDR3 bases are TGTGCCAGCAGCCTGGGCAGGGGGCTCTCCAATGAG.

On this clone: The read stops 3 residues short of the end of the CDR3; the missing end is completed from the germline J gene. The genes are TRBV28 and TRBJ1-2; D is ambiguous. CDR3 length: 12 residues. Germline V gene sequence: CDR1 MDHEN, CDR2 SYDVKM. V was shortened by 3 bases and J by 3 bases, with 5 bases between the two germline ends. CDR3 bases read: TGTGCCAGCAGTTTCGGGTACTATGGC. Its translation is CASSFGYYG. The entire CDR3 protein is CASSFGYYGYTF.

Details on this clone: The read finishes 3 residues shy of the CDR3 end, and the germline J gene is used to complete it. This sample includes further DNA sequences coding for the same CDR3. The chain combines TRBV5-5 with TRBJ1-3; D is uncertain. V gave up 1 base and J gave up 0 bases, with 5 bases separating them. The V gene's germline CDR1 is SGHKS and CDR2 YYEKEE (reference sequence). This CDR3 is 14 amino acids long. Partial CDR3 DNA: TGTGCCAGCAGCTTGTCTAGCTCTGGAAACACC. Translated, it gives CASSLSSSGNT. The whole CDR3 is CASSLSSSGNTIYF.

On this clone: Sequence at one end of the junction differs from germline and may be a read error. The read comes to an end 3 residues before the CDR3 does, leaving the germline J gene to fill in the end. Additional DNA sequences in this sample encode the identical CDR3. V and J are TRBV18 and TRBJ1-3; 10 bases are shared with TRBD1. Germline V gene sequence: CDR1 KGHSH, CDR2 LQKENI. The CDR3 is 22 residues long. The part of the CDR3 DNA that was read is TGTGCCAGCTCACCACCGATCTCCGGGACAGGGGCCCGGCGGATCTCTGGAAACACG. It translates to CASSPPISGTGARRISGNT. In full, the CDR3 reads CASSPPISGTGARRISGNTIYF.

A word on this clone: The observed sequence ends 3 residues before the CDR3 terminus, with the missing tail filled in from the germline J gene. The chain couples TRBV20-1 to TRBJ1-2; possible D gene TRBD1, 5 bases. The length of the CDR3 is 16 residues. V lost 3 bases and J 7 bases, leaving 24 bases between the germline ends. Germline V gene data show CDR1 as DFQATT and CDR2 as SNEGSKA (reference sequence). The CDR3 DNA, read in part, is TGCAGTGCTAGCCCCCTAATTCTCCAGACAGATTTTGGC. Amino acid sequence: CSASPLILQTDFG. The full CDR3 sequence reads CSASPLILQTDFGYTF.

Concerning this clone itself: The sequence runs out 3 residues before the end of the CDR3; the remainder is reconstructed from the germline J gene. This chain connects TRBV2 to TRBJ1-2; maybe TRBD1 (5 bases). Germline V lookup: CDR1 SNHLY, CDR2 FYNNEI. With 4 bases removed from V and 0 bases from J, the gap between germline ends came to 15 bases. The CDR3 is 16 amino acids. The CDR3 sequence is CASSARRTPTNYGYTF. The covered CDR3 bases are TGTGCCAGCAGTGCCCGCCGGACACCCACTAACTATGGC. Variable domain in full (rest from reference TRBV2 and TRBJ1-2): EPEVTQTPSHQVTQMGQEVILRCVPISNHLYFYWYRQILGQKVEFLVSFYNNEISEKSEIFDDQFSVERPDGSNFTLKIRSTKLEDSAMYFCASSARRTPTNYGYTFGSGTRLTVV.

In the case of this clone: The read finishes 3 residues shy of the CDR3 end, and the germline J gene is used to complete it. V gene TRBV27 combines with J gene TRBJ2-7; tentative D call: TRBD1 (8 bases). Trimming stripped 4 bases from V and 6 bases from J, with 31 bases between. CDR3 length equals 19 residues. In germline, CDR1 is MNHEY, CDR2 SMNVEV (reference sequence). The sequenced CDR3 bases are TGTGCCAGCAGTTCCAACAGGGACAGGAGGATGGGGGGGTTCTTCGAG. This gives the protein CASSSNRDRRMGGFFE. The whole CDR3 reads CASSSNRDRRMGGFFEQYF.

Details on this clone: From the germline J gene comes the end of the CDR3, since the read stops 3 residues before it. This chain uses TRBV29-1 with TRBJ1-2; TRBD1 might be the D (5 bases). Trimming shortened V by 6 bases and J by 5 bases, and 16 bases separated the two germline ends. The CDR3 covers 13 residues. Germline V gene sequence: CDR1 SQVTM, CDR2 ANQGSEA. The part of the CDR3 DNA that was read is TGCAGCGTCGCGATTGGAGGGGAGTATGGC. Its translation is CSVAIGGEYG. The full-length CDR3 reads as CSVAIGGEYGYTF.

Incomplete CDR3 DNA: TGTGCCAGCAGTGAGATGGCTGGCAATCAGCCC. Its translation is CASSEMAGNQP. The full CDR3 protein reads CASSEMAGNQPQHF. V is TRBV6-1 and J is TRBJ1-5; D call uncertain. The sequence runs out 3 residues before the end of the CDR3; the remainder is reconstructed from the germline J gene. Per germline, CDR1 MNHNS and CDR2 SASEGT. Trimming removed 3 bases at V and 2 bases at J, with 8 bases between. The CDR3 totals 14 residues.

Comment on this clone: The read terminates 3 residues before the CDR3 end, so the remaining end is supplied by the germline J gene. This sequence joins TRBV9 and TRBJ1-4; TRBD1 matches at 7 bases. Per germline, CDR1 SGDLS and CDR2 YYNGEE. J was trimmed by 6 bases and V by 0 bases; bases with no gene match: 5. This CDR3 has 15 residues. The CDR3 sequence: CASSVGGRGDEKLFF. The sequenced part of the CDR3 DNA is TGTGCCAGCAGCGTAGGGGGCAGGGGGGATGAAAAA.

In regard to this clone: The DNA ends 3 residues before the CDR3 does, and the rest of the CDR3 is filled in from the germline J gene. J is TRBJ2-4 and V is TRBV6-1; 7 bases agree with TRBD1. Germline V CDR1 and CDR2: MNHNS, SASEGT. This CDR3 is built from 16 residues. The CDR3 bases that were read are TGTGCCAGCAGTGAATTGGCAGGGGGAACTAACTATGGT. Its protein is CASSELAGGTNYG. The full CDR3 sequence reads CASSELAGGTNYGQYF.

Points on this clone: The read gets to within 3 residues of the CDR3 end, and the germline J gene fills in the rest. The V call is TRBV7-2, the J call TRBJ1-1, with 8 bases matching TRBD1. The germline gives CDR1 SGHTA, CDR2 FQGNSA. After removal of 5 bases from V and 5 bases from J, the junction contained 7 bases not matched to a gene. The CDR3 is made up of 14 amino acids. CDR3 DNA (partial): TGTGCCAGCAGCCTACAGGGGGGAAGGACTGAA. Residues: CASSLQGGRTE. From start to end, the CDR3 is CASSLQGGRTEAFF. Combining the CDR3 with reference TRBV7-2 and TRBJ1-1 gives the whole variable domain GAGVSQSPSNKVTEKGKDVELRCDPISGHTALYWYRQSLGQGLEFLIYFQGNSAPDKSGLPSDRFSAERTGGSVSTLTIQRTQQEDSAVYLCASSLQGGRTEAFFGQGTRLTVV.

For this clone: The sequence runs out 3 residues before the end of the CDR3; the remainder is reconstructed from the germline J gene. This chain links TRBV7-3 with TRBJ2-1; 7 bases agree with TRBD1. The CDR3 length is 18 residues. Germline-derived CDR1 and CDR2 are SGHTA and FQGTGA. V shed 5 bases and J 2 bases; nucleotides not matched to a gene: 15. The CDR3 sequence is CASSGDITGEITYNEQFF. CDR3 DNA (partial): TGTGCCAGCAGCGGAGATATTACAGGGGAAATTACCTACAATGAG. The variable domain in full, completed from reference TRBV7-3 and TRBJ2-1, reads GAGVSQTPSNKVTEKGKYVELRCDPISGHTALYWYRQSLGQGPEFLIYFQGTGAADDSGLPNDRFFAVRPEGSVSTLKIQRTERGDSAVYLCASSGDITGEITYNEQFFGPGTRLTVL.

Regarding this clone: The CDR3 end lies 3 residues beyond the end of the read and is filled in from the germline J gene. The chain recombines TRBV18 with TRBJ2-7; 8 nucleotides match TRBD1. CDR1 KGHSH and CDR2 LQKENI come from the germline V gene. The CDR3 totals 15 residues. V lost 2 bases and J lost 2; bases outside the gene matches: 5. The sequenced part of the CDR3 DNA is TGTGCCAGCTCACCAGGAACAGGGGGAGCCTACGAG. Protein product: CASSPGTGGAYE. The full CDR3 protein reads CASSPGTGGAYEQYF.

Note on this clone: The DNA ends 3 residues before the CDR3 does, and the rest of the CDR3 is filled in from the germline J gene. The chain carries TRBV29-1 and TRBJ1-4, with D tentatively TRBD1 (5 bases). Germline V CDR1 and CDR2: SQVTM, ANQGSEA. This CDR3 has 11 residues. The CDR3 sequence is CSAEAGLKLFF. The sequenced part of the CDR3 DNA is TGCAGCGCCGAGGCGGGACTTAAA.

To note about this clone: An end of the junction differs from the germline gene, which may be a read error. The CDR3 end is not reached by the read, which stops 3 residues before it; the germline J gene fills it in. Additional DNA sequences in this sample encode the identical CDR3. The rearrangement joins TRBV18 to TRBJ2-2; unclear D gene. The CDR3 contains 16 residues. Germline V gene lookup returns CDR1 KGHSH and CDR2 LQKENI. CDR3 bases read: TGTGCCAGCTCCCCACGGGCGACGGTATCGCGTGAAAAG. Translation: CASSPRATVSREK. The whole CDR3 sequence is CASSPRATVSREKLFF.

CDR3 region: CASSVSGDYNEQFF. The CDR3 bases that were read are TGCGCCAGCAGCGTTAGCGGGGATTACAATGAG. The gene calls are TRBV5-1 and TRBJ2-1, with 8 positions matching TRBD2. Sequencing ends 3 residues short of the CDR3 end; the germline J gene provides the rest. In germline, CDR1 is SGHRS, CDR2 YFSETQ. The CDR3 consists of 14 residues. V gave up 4 bases and J gave up 4 bases; unmatched junction bases: 4.

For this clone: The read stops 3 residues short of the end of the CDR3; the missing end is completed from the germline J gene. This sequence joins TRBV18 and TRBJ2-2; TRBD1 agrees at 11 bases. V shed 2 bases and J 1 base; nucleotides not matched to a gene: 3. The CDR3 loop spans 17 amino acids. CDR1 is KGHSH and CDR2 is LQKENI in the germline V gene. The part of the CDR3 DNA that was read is TGTGCCAGCTCACCAGGGACAGGGGGGGGGAACACCGGGGAG. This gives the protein CASSPGTGGGNTGE. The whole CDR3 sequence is CASSPGTGGGNTGELFF.

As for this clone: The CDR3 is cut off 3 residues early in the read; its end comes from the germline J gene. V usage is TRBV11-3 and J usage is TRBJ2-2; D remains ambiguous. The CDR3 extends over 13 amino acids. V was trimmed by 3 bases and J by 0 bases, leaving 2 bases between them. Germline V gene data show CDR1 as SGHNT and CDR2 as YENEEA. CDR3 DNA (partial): TGTGCCAGCAGCTTTACGAACACCGGGGAG. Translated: CASSFTNTGE. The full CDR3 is CASSFTNTGELFF.